Listed here is a single T cell receptor beta chain. Authors' processing steps: Using reference gene primer amplification, nucleated cell counts were estimated. Libraries were prepared by immunoSEQ multiplex PCR; TCRdb keeps only in-frame clonotypes and omits some of them. The V and J calls and clone size are taken from that table; D and trimming were inferred from the DNA. The sample gives 250,000 or so clones, around 81% of which show up once; around 6.8% is in the top ten. This specimen belongs to a study of blood T cell repertoires in COVID-19. The CDR3 is 16 residues long. Germline lookup yields CDR1 SEHNR and CDR2 FQNEAQ (reference sequence). V gave up 5 bases and J gave up 9 bases; unmatched junction bases: 13.

This receptor was identified in a woman aged 55 to 70 with active or convalescent COVID-19. This chain uses TRBV7-9 with TRBJ2-1; TRBD1 agrees at 10 bases. The sample was peripheral blood. CDR3 sequence reads: CASSDGTGATFSEQFF. The CDR3 nucleotides read TGTGCCAGCAGCGACGGGACAGGGGCTACGTTCAGTGAGCAGTTCTTC.